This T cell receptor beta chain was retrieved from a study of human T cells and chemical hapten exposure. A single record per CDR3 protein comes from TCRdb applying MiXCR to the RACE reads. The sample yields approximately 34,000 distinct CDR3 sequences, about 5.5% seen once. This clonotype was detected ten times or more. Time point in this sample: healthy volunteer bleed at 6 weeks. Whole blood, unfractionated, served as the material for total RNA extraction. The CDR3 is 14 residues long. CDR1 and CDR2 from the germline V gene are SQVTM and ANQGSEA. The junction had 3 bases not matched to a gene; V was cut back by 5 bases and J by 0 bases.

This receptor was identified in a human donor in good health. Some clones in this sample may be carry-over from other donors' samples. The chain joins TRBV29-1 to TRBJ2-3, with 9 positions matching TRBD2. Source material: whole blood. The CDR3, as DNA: TGCAGCGTTCAGCGGGGGGAAAGCACAGATACGCAGTATTTT. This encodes CSVQRGESTDTQYF.